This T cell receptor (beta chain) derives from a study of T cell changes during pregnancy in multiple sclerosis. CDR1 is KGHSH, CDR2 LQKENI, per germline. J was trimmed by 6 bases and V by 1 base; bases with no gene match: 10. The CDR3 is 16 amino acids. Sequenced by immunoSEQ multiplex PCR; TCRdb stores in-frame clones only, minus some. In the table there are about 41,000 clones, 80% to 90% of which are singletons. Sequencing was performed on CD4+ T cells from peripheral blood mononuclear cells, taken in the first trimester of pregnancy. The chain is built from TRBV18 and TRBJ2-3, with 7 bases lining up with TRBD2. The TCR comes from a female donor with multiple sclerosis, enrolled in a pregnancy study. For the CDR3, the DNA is TGTGCCAGCTCACCACAAACAGGACTAGTGGTCGATACGCAGTATTTT. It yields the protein CASSPQTGLVVDTQYF.